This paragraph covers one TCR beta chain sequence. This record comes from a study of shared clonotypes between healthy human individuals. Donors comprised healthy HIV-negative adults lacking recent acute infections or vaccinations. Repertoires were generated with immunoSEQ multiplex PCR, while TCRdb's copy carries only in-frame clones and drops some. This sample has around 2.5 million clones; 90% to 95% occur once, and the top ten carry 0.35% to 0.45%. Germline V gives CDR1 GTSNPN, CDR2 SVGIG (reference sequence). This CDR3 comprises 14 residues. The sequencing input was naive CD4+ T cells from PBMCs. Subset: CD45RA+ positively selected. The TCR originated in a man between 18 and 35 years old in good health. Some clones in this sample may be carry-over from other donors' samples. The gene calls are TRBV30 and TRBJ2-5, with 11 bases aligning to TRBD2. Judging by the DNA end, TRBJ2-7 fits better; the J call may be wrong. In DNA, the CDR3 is TGTGCCTGGAGGACTAGCGGGACCCTCTACGAGCAGTACTTC. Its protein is CAWRTSGTLYEQYF.